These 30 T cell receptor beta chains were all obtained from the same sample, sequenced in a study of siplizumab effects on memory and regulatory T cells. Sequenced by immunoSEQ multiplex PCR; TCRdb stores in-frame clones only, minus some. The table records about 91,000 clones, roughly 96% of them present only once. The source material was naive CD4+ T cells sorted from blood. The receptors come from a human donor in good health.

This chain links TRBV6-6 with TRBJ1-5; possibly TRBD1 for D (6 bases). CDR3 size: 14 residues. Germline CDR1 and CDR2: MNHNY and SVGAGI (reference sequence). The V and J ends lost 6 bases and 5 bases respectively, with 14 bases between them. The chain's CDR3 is CASSNRDTHQPQHF. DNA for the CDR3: TGTGCCAGCAGCAACCGGGACACCCATCAGCCCCAGCATTTT.

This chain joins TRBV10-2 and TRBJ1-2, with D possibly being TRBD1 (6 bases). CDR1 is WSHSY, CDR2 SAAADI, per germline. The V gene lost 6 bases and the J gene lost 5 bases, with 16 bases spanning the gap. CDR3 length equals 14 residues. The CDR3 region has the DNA TGCGCCAGCAGCGCCTCCGGGGGCGCGTATGGCTACACCTTC. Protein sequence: CASSASGGAYGYTF.

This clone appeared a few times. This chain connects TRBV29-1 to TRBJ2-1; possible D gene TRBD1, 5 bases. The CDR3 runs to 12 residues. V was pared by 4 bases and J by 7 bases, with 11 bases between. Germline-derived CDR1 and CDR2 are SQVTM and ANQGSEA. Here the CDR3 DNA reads TGCAGCGTTGGCAGGGCCAGTAATGAGCAGTTCTTC. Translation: CSVGRASNEQFF.

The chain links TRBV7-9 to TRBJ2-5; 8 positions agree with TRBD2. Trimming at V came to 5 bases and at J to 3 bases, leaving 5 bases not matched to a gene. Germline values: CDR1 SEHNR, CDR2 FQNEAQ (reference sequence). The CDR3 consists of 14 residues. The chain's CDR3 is CASSRILAEETQYF. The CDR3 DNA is TGTGCCAGCAGCAGGATACTAGCGGAAGAGACCCAGTACTTC.

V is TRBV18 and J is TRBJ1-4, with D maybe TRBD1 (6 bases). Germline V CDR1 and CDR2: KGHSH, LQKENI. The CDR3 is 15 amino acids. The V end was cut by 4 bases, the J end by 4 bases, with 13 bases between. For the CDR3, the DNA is TGTGCCAGCTCACGAAAAGGGGACATTAATGAAAAACTGTTTTTT. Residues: CASSRKGDINEKLFF.

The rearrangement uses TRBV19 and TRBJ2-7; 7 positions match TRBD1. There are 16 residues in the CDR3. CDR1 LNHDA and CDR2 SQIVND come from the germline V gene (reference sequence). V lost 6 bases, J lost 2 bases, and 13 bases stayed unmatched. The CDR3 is CASSPRGFSEPYEQYF. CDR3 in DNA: TGTGCCAGTAGCCCCAGGGGGTTTTCGGAACCCTACGAGCAGTACTTC.

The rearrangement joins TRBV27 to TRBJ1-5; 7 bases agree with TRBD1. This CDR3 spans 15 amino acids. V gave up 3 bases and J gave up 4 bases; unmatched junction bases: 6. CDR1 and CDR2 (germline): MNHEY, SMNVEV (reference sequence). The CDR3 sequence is CASSFTGEANQPQHF. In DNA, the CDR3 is TGTGCCAGCAGTTTTACAGGGGAGGCGAATCAGCCCCAGCATTTT.

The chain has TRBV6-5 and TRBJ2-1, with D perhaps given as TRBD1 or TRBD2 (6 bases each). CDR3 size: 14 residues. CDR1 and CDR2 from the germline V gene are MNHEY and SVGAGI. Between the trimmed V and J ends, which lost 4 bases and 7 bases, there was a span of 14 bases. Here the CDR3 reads CASSLGGARNEQFF. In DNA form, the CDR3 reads TGTGCCAGCAGTTTGGGGGGCGCGCGGAATGAGCAGTTCTTC.

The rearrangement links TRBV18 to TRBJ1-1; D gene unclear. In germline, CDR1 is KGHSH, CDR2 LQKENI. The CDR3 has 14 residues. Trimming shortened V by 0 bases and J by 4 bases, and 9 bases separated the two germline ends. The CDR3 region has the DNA TGTGCCAGCTCACCACCGCAGGCGGGCACTGAAGCTTTCTTT. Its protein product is CASSPPQAGTEAFF.

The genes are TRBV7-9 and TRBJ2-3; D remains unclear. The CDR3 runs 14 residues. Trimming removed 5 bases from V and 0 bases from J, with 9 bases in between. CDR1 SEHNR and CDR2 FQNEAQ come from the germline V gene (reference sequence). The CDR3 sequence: CASSPGSSTDTQYF. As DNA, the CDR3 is TGTGCCAGCAGCCCAGGATCTAGCACAGATACGCAGTATTTT.

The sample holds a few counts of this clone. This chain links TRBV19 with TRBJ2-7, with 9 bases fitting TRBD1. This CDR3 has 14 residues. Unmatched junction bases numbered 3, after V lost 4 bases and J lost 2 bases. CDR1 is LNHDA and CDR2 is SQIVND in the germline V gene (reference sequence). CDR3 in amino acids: CASSKDRGTYEQYF. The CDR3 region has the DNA TGTGCCAGTAGTAAGGACAGGGGTACCTACGAGCAGTACTTC.

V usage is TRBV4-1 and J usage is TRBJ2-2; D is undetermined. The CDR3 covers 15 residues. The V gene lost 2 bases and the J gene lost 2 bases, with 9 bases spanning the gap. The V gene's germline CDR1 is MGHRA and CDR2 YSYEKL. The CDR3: CASSQFNLNTGELFF. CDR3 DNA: TGCGCCAGCAGCCAATTTAATCTTAACACCGGGGAGCTGTTTTTT.

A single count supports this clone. The CDR3 DNA reads TGTGCCAGCAGCTTTGCAGGACTAGCGGCCACAGATACGCAGTATTTT. This gives the protein CASSFAGLAATDTQYF. The rearrangement links TRBV5-4 to TRBJ2-3, with 10 bases lining up with TRBD2. V shed 2 bases, J shed 2 bases, and the junction held 5 bases outside the gene matches. Per germline, CDR1 SGHNT and CDR2 YYREEE (reference sequence). The CDR3 is 16 amino acids.

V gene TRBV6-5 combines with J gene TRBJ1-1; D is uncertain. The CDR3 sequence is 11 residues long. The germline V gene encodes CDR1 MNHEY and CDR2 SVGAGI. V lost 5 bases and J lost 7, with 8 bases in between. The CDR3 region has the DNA TGTGCCAGCAGTAGGAAGGGTGAAGCTTTCTTT. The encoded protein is CASSRKGEAFF.

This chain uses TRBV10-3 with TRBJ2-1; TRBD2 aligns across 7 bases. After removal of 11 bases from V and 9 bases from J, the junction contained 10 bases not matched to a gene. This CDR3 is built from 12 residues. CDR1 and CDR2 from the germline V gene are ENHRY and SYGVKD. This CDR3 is CAAGTTGTEQFF. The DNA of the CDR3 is TGTGCCGCCGGGACTACCGGAACTGAGCAGTTCTTC.

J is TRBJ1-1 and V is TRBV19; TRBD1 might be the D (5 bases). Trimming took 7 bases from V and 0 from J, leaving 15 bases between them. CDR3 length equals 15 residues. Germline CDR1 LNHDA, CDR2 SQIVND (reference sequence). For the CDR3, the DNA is TGTGCCAGTACCCCCTCCGACAGAGTGAACACTGAAGCTTTCTTT. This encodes CASTPSDRVNTEAFF.

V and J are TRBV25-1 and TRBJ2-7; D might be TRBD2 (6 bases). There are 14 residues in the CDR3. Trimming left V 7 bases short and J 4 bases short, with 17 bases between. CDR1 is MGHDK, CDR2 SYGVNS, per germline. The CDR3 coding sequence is TGTGCCAGCACGCCCCGGGGGTCTGCATACGAGCAGTACTTC. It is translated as CASTPRGSAYEQYF.

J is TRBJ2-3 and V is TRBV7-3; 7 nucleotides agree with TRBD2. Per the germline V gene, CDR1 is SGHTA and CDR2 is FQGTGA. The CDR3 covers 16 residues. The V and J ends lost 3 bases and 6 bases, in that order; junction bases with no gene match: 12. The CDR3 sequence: CASSLGVSGAGDTQYF. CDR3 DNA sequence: TGTGCCAGCAGCTTGGGCGTAAGCGGGGCAGGGGATACGCAGTATTTT.

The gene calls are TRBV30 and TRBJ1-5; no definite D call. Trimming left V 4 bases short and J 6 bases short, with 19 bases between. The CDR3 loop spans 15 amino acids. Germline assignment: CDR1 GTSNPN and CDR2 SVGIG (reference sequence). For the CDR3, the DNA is TGTGCCTGGAATAGTCCGGGCCAAGGCGGTCAGCCCCAGCATTTT. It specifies CAWNSPGQGGQPQHF. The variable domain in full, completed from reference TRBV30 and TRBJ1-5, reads SQTIHQWPATLVQPVGSPLSLECTVEGTSNPNLYWYRQAAGRGLQLLFYSVGIGQISSEVPQNLSASRPQDRQFILSSKKLLLSDSGFYLCAWNSPGQGGQPQHFGDGTRLSIL.

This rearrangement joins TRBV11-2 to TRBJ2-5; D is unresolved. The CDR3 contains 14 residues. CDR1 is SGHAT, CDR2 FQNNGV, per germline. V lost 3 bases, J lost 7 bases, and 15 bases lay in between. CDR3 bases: TGTGCCAGCAGCTTTGATAACTACTCGGGGACCCAGTACTTC. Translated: CASSFDNYSGTQYF.

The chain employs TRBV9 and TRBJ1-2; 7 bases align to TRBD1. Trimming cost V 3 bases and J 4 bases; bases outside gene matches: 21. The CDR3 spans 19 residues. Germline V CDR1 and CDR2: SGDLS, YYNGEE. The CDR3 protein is CASSGAAWGPGGIPYGYTF. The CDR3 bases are TGTGCCAGCAGCGGAGCCGCCTGGGGCCCAGGGGGAATCCCCTATGGCTACACCTTC. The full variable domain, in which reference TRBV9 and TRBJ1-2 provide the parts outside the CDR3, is DSGVTQTPKHLITATGQRVTLRCSPRSGDLSVYWYQQSLDQGLQFLIQYYNGEERAKGNILERFSAQQFPDLHSELNLSSLELGDSALYFCASSGAAWGPGGIPYGYTFGSGTRLTVV.

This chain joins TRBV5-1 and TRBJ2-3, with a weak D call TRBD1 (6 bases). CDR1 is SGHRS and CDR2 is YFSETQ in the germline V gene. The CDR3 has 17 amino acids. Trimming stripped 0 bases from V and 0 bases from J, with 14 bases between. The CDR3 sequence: CASSLARGGLSTDTQYF. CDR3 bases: TGCGCCAGCAGCTTGGCCAGGGGCGGGCTGAGCACAGATACGCAGTATTTT.

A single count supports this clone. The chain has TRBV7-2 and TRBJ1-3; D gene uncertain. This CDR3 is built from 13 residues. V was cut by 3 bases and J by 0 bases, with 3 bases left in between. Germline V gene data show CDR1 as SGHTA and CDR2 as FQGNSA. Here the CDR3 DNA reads TGTGCCAGCAGCTTTAACTCTGGAAACACCATATATTTT. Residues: CASSFNSGNTIYF.

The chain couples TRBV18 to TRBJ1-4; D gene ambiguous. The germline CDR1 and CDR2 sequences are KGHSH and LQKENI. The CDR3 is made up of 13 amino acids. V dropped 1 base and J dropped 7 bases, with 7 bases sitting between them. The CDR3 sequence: CASSPQGSEKLFF. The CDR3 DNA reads TGTGCCAGCTCACCACAGGGAAGTGAAAAACTGTTTTTT.

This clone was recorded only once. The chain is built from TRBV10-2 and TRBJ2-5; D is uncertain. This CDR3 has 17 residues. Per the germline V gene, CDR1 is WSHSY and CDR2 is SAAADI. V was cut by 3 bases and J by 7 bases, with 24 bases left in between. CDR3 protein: CASSDPEGLPAVGTQYF. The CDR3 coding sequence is TGCGCCAGCAGTGATCCGGAAGGGTTGCCCGCTGTCGGGACCCAGTACTTC.

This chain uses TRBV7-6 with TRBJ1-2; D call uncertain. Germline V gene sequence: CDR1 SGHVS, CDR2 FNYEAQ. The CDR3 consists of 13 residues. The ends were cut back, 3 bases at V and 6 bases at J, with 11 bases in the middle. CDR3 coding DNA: TGTGCCAGCAGCTTCTCGGCCGGGGATGGCTACACCTTC. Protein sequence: CASSFSAGDGYTF.

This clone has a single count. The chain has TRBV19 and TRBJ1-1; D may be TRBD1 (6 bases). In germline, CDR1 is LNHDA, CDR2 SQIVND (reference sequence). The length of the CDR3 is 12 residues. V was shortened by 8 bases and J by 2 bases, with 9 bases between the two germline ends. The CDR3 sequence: CASLQGNTEAFF. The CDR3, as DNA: TGTGCCAGTTTACAGGGCAACACTGAAGCTTTCTTT.

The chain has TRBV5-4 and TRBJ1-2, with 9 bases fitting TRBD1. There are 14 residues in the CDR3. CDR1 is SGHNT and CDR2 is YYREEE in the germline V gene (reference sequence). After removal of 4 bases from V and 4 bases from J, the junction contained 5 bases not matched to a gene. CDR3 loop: CASSADRGGYGYTF. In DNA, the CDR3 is TGTGCCAGCAGCGCAGACAGGGGGGGCTATGGCTACACCTTC.

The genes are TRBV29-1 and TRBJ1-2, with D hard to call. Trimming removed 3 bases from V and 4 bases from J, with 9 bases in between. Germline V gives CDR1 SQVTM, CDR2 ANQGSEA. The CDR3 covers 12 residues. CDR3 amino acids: CSVDDPSYGYTF. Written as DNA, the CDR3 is TGCAGCGTTGACGATCCTTCCTATGGCTACACCTTC.

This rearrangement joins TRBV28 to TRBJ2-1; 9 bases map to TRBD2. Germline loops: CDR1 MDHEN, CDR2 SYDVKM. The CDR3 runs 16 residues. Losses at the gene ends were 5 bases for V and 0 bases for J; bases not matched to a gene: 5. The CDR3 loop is CASSPLAGSSYNEQFF. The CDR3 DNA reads TGTGCCAGCAGTCCGCTAGCGGGAAGCTCCTACAATGAGCAGTTCTTC.